This TCR beta chain came from a study of cytotoxic CD8 clonotypes in ibrutinib-treated CLL. Study information: Across the patients, approximately 12 were relapsed/refractory, around 16 treatment-naive and about 17 IGHV unmutated. After a median of around 70 months, around 15 patients stayed remitted and some twelve progressed; responses had been partial in some 24 and complete in 2.

Germline values: CDR1 LNHDA, CDR2 SQIVND (reference sequence). Trimming pared 6 bases from V and 5 bases from J, leaving 14 bases between. The CDR3 spans 14 residues. Study findings and constraints: Treatment left the uncommon public clonotypes either contracted or stable in frequency. Baseline clonality, higher than in age-matched healthy donors, tracked circulating CD8+ T-cell counts.

About this clone: Its cognate antigen is unknown.

The protocol was immunoSEQ multiplex PCR, while the TCRdb copy is restricted to in-frame clones and leaves out a portion. Found here are 300,000 or so clones, 67% of them singletons; the top ten hold under 8%. This TCR derives from a human donor with chronic lymphocytic leukemia. The sequenced sample was PBMCs, obtained after 36 months of ibrutinib treatment. The chain is built from TRBV19 and TRBJ2-4; D is unresolved. This CDR3 reads CASSPPIDQNIQYF. CDR3 coding DNA: TGTGCCAGTAGCCCCCCAATCGACCAAAACATTCAGTACTTC.